A selection of T cell receptor beta chains follows, all from one sample in a study of patients and donors after allogeneic stem cell transplantation. TCRdb re-called the RT-PCR reads with MiXCR, one entry per CDR3 protein. This table has some 880,000 distinct CDR3 sequences, about 20% appearing once. Sequencing input: blood, either unsorted or a sorted T cell fraction (not recorded which). These TCRs come from a human donor who was either an allogeneic HSCT recipient or a stem cell or donor lymphocyte infusion donor (not recorded which). It is not recorded whose cells these are; they may come from a transplant donor. Each CDR3 is given with its conserved first and last residue. D genes are given only for firm matches. Size tells how often a clone was seen (once, few, many) or the class of an expanded clone, and some rows leave it out.

>NA|TRBV6-2/TRBV6-3|NA|TRBJ2-2
TGTGCCAGCCACGAAGGGTCCGGGGAGCTGTTTTTT
CASHEGSGELFF
>NA|TRBV20-1|NA|TRBJ2-1
TGCAGTGCTAGCTACGACAATGAGCAGTTCTTC
CSASYDNEQFF
>few|TRBV3-1|NA|TRBJ1-1
TGTGCCAGCAGCCACCGGACAGTGCGAAACAGCGCTGAAGCTTTCTTT
CASSHRTVRNSAEAFF
>few|TRBV7-9|TRBD1|TRBJ2-5
TGTGCCAGCAGCAACCGGGACAGAAAAGAGACCCAGTACTTC
CASSNRDRKETQYF
>NA|TRBV12-3/TRBV12-4|TRBD2|TRBJ2-7
TGTGCCAGCAGACCGGGGGGTGGGGACGAGCAGTACTTC
CASRPGGGDEQYF
>many|TRBV20-1|TRBD1|TRBJ1-1
TGCAGTGCTAGAGATCCGGGACAGGGATTTGTTGATGAAGCTTTCTTT
CSARDPGQGFVDEAFF
>NA|TRBV7-3|NA|TRBJ1-6
TGTGCCAGCAGCTTAGCCCCACATACCCTGGTCAGGGATTCACCCCTCCACTTT
CASSLAPHTLVRDSPLHF
>NA|TRBV20-1|NA|TRBJ1-1
TGCAACCCTACCGGGGCCAGGAACACTGAAGCTTTCTTT
CNPTGARNTEAFF
>NA|TRBV20-1|NA|TRBJ2-1
TGCAGTGCTAGCCGCTTCTCGGGGAAGGAGGATGAGCAGTTCTTC
CSASRFSGKEDEQFF
>NA|TRBV4-2|NA|TRBJ2-7
TGTGCCAGCAGCCAAGATCTAAGCGGACGGCTCGGGACCTACGAGCAGTACTTC
CASSQDLSGRLGTYEQYF
>few|TRBV27|TRBD1|TRBJ2-2
TGTGCCAGCAGTTTACTCAGGGGGCTGATGGGAAACACCGGGGAGCTGTTTTTT
CASSLLRGLMGNTGELFF
>many|TRBV7-2|NA|TRBJ1-1
TGTGCCAGCAGCTCTCGGACAGCACTCTATGAAGCTTTCTTT
CASSSRTALYEAFF
>many|TRBV7-9|NA|TRBJ1-1
TGTGCCAGCAGCTCCTCGCTTGGACGGTACACTGAAGCTTTCTTT
CASSSSLGRYTEAFF
>NA|TRBV9|TRBD1|TRBJ2-3
TGTGCCAGCAGCGCCCGACCCGGGACAGGGCGGACAGATACGCAGTATTTT
CASSARPGTGRTDTQYF
>NA|TRBV19|NA|TRBJ2-7
TGTGCCAGTAGTATAGATCTATCGGGTGAGCAGTACTTC
CASSIDLSGEQYF
>NA|TRBV4-3|TRBD1|TRBJ2-3
TGCGCCAGCAGCCAAGTTTTGGCAGGGGGCCAAGATACGCAGTATTTT
CASSQVLAGGQDTQYF
>few|TRBV20-1|TRBD2|TRBJ2-1
TGCAGTGCCAGGCGGGGAAGCGGGGGGCTATACAATGAGCAGTTCTTC
CSARRGSGGLYNEQFF
>NA|TRBV6-2/TRBV6-3|NA|TRBJ1-1
TGTGCCAGCAGTTATTCCGCTGGTAAAGCTTTCTTT
CASSYSAGKAFF
>once|TRBV12-3/TRBV12-4|NA|TRBJ1-2
TGTGCCAGCAGCCCAGTCCCGGATAACTATGGCTACACCTTC
CASSPVPDNYGYTF
>NA|TRBV19|TRBD1|TRBJ1-1
TGTGCCAGTAGCCGGGACAGGGGCTCTGAAGCTTTCTTT
CASSRDRGSEAFF